This T cell receptor (beta chain) was profiled in a study of blood T cell repertoires in COVID-19. Across the study: Samples came from the United States, Italy and Spain, spanning acute and convalescent COVID-19.

The length of the CDR3 is 15 residues. Germline-derived CDR1 and CDR2 are SGHVS and FQNEAQ. The germline V and J ends were trimmed by 1 base and 8 bases, with 14 bases remaining between them. The method was immunoSEQ multiplex PCR; TCRdb's version includes in-frame clones alone and lacks a portion of them. The profile shows fewer than 450,000 clones, around 89% of them singletons. This chain links TRBV7-8 with TRBJ2-2; D uncertain. Sequences were obtained from peripheral blood. The source is a woman aged 50 to 60 with COVID-19, enrolled during active disease. The CDR3 DNA reads TGTGCCAGCAGCTTAGTTCTACCCGTTGGTGGGGAGCTGTTTTTT. It translates to CASSLVLPVGGELFF.